This TCR beta chain was documented in a study of STAT5B mutations in CD4+ large granular lymphocyte leukemia. Study-wide context: Healthy donors showed HLA-associated enrichment of the CDR3 'QG' motif. Study conclusions and caveats: TRBV06-family usage was enriched in top patient clones (8/27) versus controls (2/35). Without putative leukemic clones, patient CD4-sorted repertoires remained more clonal than healthy CD4+ repertoires.

The ends were cut back, 6 bases at V and 2 bases at J, with 13 bases in the middle. The germline V gene has CDR1 MNHEY and CDR2 SVGAGI. The CDR3 runs 14 residues. TCRdb keeps only in-frame clones here, not all; method: immunoSEQ multiplex PCR. The sample lists around 33,000 clones; roughly three quarters were seen once. Control samples were healthy donors' buffy coats. Note on this clone: Its antigen is currently unknown.

The genes are TRBV6-5 and TRBJ1-1, with D unresolved. Sequencing input: CD4+ T cells from blood buffy coats. The sequence was collected from a human donor in good health. The CDR3 DNA reads TGTGCCAGCAGATCGGGAAGCCTCAACACTGAAGCTTTCTTT. Amino acids: CASRSGSLNTEAFF.